Listed below are T cell receptor beta chains from one sample, sequenced in a study of control samples from healthy donors and cancer patients. Assay used: immunoSEQ multiplex PCR; TCRdb lists only in-frame clones, some missing. The sample comprises about 140,000 clones, about 91% of which are singletons, and roughly 3.2% rests with the top ten. Source material: blood. The source is a man aged 25-40 years in good health. CDR3s include the opening cysteine and the closing phenylalanine or tryptophan. D genes are given only for firm matches. For some rows the clone size is stated as once, few or many, or as a class when expanded; others skip it.

j_call | clone_size | v_call | d_call | cdr3_nt | cdr3_aa
TRBJ1-1 | . | TRBV7-6 | TRBD1 | TGTGCCAGCAGCTTAGGAAGGACAGGGTTGCCTGAAGCTTTCTTT | CASSLGRTGLPEAFF
TRBJ2-5 | . | TRBV10-3 | TRBD1 | TGTGCCACACAGGACAGGGTGGAGACCCAGTACTTC | CATQDRVETQYF
TRBJ1-5 | . | TRBV7-9 | TRBD1 | TGTGCCAGCAGCGAAGGACAGGGCGTCGGTCAGCCCCAGCATTTT | CASSEGQGVGQPQHF
TRBJ1-2 | once | TRBV6-1 | . | TGTGCCAGCAGTGAAGGGTCTGATTATGGCTACACCTTC | CASSEGSDYGYTF
TRBJ1-1 | once | TRBV5-1 | TRBD1 | TGCGCCAGCAGCTTGGTCTTCCGGGTCACAGGGGTAGACCGGAGCACTGAAGCTTTCTTT | CASSLVFRVTGVDRSTEAFF
TRBJ1-1 | . | TRBV7-6 | TRBD1 | TGTGCCAGCAGCCCGAAACAGGGGACGAACACTGAAGCTTTCTTT | CASSPKQGTNTEAFF
TRBJ1-6 | . | TRBV7-2 | TRBD1 | TGTGCCAGCAGTTCTCCGGACAGGGTGAAGCCCCTCCACTTT | CASSSPDRVKPLHF
TRBJ1-6 | . | TRBV28 | . | TGTGCCAGCAGTTTGAACGGGGTCGGTTCACCCCTCCACTTT | CASSLNGVGSPLHF
TRBJ2-2 | . | TRBV25-1 | . | TGTGCCAGCCTCCCATTGGGATCCAACACCGGGGAGCTGTTTTTT | CASLPLGSNTGELFF
TRBJ2-1 | . | TRBV7-9 | . | TGTGCCAGCAGCCCTAGGATTTCGGGCTCCTACAATGAGCAGTTCTTC | CASSPRISGSYNEQFF
TRBJ1-4 | . | TRBV20-1 | . | TGCAGTGCTAGTTACCTCGGGTACGAAGATGAAAAACTGTTTTTT | CSASYLGYEDEKLFF
TRBJ2-3 | . | TRBV7-3 | TRBD1 | TGTGCCAGCAGCTCTAGCAGGGGGCAAGATACGCAGTATTTT | CASSSSRGQDTQYF
TRBJ1-4 | once | TRBV29-1 | . | TGCAGCGTTGGGGAGGGACCAAATGAAAAACTGTTTTTT | CSVGEGPNEKLFF
TRBJ1-2 | . | TRBV10-3 | . | TGTGCCATCACCAAGGGGCGGGAAGACTATGGCTACACCTTC | CAITKGREDYGYTF
TRBJ1-6 | . | TRBV7-3 | . | TGTGCCAGCAGCTTGGCCATCGATTCACCCCTCCACTTT | CASSLAIDSPLHF
TRBJ2-7 | few | TRBV5-4 | . | TGTGCCAGCAGCTGGACCCCGGGAACCTACGAGCAGTACTTC | CASSWTPGTYEQYF
TRBJ2-3 | once | TRBV19 | TRBD1 | TGTGCCAGTAGTTCCCGGACAGGGGGCACAGATACGCAGTATTTT | CASSSRTGGTDTQYF
TRBJ1-2 | . | TRBV28 | TRBD1 | TGTGCCAGCCAAACCCCCGGGACAGGGGTCTATGGCTACACCTTC | CASQTPGTGVYGYTF
TRBJ1-6 | . | TRBV5-5 | TRBD1 | TGTGCCAGCAGCTTGGGGGGACAGGGGGCAAATTCACCCCTCCACTTT | CASSLGGQGANSPLHF
TRBJ1-2 | . | TRBV5-6 | . | TGTGCCAGCAGCCTCCGGGACGGAGCTAACTATGGCTACACCTTC | CASSLRDGANYGYTF
TRBJ2-2 | once | TRBV9 | . | TGTGCCAGCAGCGTCAGGACAGGGCCCTCGGGGGGCACCGGGGAGCTGTTTTTT | CASSVRTGPSGGTGELFF
TRBJ1-5 | . | TRBV7-9 | . | TGTGCCAGCAGCCCAGTCGGGGCTTCTAATCAGCCCCAGCATTTT | CASSPVGASNQPQHF
TRBJ1-1 | . | TRBV2 | . | TGTGCCAGCACTGGCGCCGACAGAAACACTGAAGCTTTCTTT | CASTGADRNTEAFF
TRBJ1-2 | . | TRBV9 | . | TGTGCCAGCAGCGTAGATCTCGAGGGATACTATGGCTACACCTTC | CASSVDLEGYYGYTF
TRBJ1-4 | . | TRBV2 | . | TGTGCCAGCAGTGAACAGGGAGGGGGTAATGAAAAACTGTTTTTT | CASSEQGGGNEKLFF
TRBJ1-1 | . | TRBV6-5 | TRBD1 | TGTGCCAGCAGCCTTTCCGGACAGGGGTACACTGAAGCTTTCTTT | CASSLSGQGYTEAFF